Presented here are 2 T cell receptor beta chains from one specimen sequenced in a study of blood T cell repertoires in COVID-19. The table came from immunoSEQ multiplex PCR; TCRdb's copy has only in-frame clones and leaves some out. This table has 200,000 to 250,000 clones, about 90% appearing once. The material sequenced was PBMCs or T cells enriched from blood (not recorded which). All receptors come from a woman in her thirties who had been exposed to COVID-19.

V usage is TRBV10-1 and J usage is TRBJ1-1, with D perhaps matching TRBD1 (6 bases). The V end lost 5 bases, the J end lost 2 bases, and 9 bases lay between the germline ends. Looked up from germline, CDR1 is WNHNN and CDR2 is SYGVQD (reference sequence). This CDR3 is 13 amino acids long. For the CDR3, the DNA is TGCGCCAGCAGTACAGGGATCAACACTGAAGCTTTCTTT. As protein: CASSTGINTEAFF.

This chain connects TRBV3-1 (or the pseudogene TRBV3-2) to TRBJ1-4; possibly TRBD1 for D (5 bases). The germline V gene encodes CDR1 LGHDT and CDR2 YNNKEL (reference sequence). V shed 0 bases and J shed 0 bases, with 14 bases lying between them. The CDR3 has 18 residues. CDR3 residues: CASSQDWGSPSTNEKLFF. The CDR3 DNA is TGTGCCAGCAGCCAAGATTGGGGCAGCCCTTCAACTAATGAAAAACTGTTTTTT.